This T cell receptor (beta chain) was captured in a study of blood T cell repertoires in COVID-19. V lost 6 bases, J lost 6 bases, and 4 bases stayed unmatched. The germline gives CDR1 MNHEY, CDR2 SVGAGI. The CDR3 is 15 amino acids. Using immunoSEQ multiplex PCR, the repertoire was profiled, and TCRdb retains in-frame clones only, with some absent. The sample consists of 100,000 to 150,000 clones, around nine tenths of them appearing once. The material sequenced was peripheral blood. The TCR was taken from a man aged 45-60 years with active or convalescent COVID-19. The chain carries TRBV6-5 and TRBJ2-5; 16 nucleotides match TRBD2. CDR3 amino acids: CASRGTSGRGQTQYF. The DNA of the CDR3 is TGTGCCAGCAGGGGGACTAGCGGGAGGGGGCAGACCCAGTACTTC.